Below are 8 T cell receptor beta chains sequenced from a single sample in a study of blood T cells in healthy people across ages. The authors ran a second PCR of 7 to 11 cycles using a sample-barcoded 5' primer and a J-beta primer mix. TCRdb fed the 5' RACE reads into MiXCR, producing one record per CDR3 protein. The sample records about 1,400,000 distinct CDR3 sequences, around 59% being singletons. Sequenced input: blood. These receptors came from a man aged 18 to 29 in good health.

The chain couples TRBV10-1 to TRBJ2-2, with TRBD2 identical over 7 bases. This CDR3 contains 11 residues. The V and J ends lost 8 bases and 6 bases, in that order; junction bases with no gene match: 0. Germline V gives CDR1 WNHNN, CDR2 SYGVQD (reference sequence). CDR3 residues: CASAGAGELFF. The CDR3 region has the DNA TGCGCCAGCGCGGGGGCCGGGGAGCTGTTTTTT.

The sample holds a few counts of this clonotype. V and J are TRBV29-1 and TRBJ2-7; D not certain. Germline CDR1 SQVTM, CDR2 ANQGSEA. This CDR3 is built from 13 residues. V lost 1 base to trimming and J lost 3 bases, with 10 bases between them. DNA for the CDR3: TGCAGCGTTGAAGGTCAGGATTTCTACGAGCAGTACTTC. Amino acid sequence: CSVEGQDFYEQYF.

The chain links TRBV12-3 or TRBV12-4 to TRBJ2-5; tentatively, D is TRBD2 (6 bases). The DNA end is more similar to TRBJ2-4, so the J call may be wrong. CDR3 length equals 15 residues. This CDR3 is CASLGLRGTKNIQYF. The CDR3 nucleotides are TGTGCCAGCTTAGGGCTTCGGGGGACCAAAAACATTCAGTACTTC.

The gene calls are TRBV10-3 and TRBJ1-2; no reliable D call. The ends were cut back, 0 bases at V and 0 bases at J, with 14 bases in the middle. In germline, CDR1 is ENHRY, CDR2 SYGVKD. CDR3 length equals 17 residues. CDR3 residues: CAISESKGRATNYGYTF. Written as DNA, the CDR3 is TGTGCCATCAGTGAGTCAAAGGGTAGGGCTACTAACTATGGCTACACCTTC.

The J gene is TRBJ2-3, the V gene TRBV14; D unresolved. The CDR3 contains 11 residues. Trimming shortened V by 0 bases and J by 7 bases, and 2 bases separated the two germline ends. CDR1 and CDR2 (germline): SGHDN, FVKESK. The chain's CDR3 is CASSQDYTQYF. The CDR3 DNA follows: TGTGCCAGCAGCCAAGATTATACGCAGTATTTT.

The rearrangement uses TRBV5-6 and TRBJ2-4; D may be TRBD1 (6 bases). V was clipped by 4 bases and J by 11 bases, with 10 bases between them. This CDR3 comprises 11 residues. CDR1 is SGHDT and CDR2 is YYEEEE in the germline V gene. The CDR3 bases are TGTGCCAGCAGCGGGGGCAGGGTTCAGTACTTC. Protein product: CASSGGRVQYF.

CDR3 sequence reads: CATRDSQNTGELFF. CDR3 DNA: TGTGCCACCAGGGACAGCCAGAACACCGGGGAGCTGTTTTTT. This sequence joins TRBV24-1 and TRBJ2-2, with D possibly matching TRBD1 (6 bases). V was trimmed by 7 bases and J by 1 base, leaving 9 bases between them. The CDR3 spans 14 residues. Germline CDR1 is KGHDR and CDR2 is SFDVKD.

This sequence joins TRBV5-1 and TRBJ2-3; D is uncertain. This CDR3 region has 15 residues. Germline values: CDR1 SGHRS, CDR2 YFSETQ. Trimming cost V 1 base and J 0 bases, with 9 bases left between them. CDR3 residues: CASSLSDPSTDTQYF. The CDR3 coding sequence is TGCGCCAGCAGCTTGAGCGATCCTAGCACAGATACGCAGTATTTT.